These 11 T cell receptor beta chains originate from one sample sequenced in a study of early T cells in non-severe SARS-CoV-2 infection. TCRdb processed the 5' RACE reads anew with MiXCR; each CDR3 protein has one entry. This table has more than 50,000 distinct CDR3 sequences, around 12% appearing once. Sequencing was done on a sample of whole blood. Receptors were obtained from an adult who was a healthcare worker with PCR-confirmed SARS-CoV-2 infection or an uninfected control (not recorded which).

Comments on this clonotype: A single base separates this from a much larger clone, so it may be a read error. CDR3 loop: CVSSLVPEGQFF. The CDR3 nucleotides are TGTGTCAGCAGTTTGGTTCCAGAGGGGCAGTTCTTC. V and J are TRBV12-3 or TRBV12-4 and TRBJ2-1; TRBD2 is a possible D gene (5 bases). The CDR3 has 12 residues.

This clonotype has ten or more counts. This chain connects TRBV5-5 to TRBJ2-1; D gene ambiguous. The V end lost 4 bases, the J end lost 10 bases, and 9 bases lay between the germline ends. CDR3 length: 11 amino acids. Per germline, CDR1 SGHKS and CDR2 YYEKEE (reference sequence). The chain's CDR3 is CASSPYVEQFF. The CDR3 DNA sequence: TGTGCCAGCAGCCCCTACGTGGAGCAGTTCTTC.

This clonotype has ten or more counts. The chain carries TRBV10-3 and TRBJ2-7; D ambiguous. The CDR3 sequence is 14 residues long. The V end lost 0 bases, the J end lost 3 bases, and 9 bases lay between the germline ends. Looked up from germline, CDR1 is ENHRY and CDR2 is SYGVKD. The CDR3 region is CAISESRQDYEQYF. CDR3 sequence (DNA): TGTGCCATCAGTGAGTCGAGGCAGGACTACGAGCAGTACTTC.

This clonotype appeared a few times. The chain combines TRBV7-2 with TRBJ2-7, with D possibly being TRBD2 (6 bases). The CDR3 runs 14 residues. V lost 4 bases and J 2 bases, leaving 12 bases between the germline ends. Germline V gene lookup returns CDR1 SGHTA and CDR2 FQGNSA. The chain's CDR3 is CASSSTGTPYEQYF. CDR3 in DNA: TGTGCCAGCAGCTCAACCGGGACTCCCTACGAGCAGTACTTC.

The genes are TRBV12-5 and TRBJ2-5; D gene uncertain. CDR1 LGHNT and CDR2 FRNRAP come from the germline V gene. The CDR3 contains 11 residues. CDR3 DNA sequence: TGTGCCCGACCCGGGCCCCAGACCCAGTACTTC. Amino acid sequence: CARPGPQTQYF.

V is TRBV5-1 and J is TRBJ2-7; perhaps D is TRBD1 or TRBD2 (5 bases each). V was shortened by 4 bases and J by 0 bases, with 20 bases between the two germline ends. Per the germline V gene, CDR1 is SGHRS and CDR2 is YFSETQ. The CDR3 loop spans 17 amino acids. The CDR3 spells CASSPSSGAASSYEQYF. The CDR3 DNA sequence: TGCGCCAGCAGCCCGTCCTCCGGGGCGGCTAGCTCCTACGAGCAGTACTTC.

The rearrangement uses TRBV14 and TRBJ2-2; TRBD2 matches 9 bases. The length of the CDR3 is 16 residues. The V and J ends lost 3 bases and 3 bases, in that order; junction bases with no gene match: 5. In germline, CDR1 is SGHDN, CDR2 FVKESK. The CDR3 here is CASSQSSGRYTGELFF. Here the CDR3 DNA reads TGTGCCAGCAGCCAGTCCAGCGGGAGGTACACCGGGGAGCTGTTTTTT.

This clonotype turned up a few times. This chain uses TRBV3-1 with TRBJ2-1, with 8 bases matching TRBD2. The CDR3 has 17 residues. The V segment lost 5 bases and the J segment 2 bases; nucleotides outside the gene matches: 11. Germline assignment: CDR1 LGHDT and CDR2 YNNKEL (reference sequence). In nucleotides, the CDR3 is TGTGCCAGCAGCGCGCAGACTAGCGCTTCTCCCTACAATGAGCAGTTCTTC. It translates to CASSAQTSASPYNEQFF.

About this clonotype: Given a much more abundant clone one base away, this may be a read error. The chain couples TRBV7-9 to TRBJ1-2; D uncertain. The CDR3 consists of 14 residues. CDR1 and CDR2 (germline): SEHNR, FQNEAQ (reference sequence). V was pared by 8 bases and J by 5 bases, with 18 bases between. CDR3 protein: CASGTTAGSYGYTF. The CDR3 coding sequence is TGTGCCAGCGGCACTACGGCCGGGAGTTATGGCTACACCTTC.

The chain's CDR3 is CAISGTSGGNEQFF. The CDR3 DNA sequence: TGTGCCATCAGCGGGACTAGCGGGGGCAATGAGCAGTTCTTC. This rearrangement joins TRBV10-3 to TRBJ2-1; 14 nucleotides match TRBD2. V dropped 6 bases and J dropped 6; count of bases not matched to a gene: 1. CDR1 ENHRY and CDR2 SYGVKD come from the germline V gene. The CDR3 is 14 residues long.

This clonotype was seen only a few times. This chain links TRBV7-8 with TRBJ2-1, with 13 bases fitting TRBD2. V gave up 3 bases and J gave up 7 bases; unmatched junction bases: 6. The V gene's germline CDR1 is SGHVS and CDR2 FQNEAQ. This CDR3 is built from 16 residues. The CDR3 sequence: CASSLWTSGRSNEQFF. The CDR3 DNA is TGTGCCAGCAGCTTGTGGACTAGCGGGAGATCGAATGAGCAGTTCTTC.